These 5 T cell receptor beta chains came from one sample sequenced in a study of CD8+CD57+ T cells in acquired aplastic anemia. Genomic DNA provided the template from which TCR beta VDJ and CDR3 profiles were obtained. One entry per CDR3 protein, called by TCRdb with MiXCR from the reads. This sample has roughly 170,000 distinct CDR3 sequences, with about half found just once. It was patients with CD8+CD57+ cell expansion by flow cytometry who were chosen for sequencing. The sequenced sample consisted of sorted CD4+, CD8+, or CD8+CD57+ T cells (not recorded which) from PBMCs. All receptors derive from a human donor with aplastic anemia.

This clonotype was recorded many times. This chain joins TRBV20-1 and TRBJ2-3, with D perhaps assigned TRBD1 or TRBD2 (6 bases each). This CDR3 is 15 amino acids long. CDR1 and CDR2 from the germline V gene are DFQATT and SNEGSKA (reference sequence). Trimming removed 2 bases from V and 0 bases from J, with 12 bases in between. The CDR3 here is CSARPFGGSTDTQYF. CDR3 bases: TGCAGTGCTAGACCCTTCGGGGGCAGCACAGATACGCAGTATTTT.

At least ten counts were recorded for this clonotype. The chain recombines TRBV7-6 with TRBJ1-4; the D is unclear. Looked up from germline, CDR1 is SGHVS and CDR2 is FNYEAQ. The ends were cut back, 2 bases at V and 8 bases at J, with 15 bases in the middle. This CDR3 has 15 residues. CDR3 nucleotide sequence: TGTGCCAGCAGCTTATCGGGAAGCGTTGGAGAAAAACTGTTTTTT. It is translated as CASSLSGSVGEKLFF.

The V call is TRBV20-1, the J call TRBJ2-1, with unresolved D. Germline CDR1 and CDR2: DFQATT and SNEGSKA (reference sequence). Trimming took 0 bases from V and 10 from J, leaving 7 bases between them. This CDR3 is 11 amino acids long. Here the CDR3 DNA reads TGCAGTGCTAGAGATGTTGGCGAGCAGTTCTTC. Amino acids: CSARDVGEQFF.

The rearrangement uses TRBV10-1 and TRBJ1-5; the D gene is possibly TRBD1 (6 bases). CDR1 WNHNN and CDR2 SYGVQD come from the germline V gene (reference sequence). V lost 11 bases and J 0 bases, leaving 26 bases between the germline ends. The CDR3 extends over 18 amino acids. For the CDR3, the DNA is TGCGCCGGAGGAGGGGGACAACCAAGTACCAGTAGCAATCAGCCCCAGCATTTT. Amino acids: CAGGGGQPSTSSNQPQHF.

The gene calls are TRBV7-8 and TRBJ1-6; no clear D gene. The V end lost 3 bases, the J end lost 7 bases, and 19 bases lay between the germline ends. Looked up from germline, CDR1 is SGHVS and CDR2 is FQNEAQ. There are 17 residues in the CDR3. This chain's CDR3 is CASSFNGQLVPNSPLHF. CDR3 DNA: TGTGCCAGCAGCTTCAATGGCCAGTTAGTGCCCAATTCACCCCTCCACTTT.